The 26 T cell receptor beta chains given below trace back to one sample, sequenced in a study of T cells in narcolepsy. No cognate antigen is known for these TCRs. Measured with immunoSEQ multiplex PCR; TCRdb has only the in-frame clones, and not every one. The sample has under 2,500 clones; roughly 26% are singletons. Sequenced sample: cultured CD4+ T cells from cerebrospinal fluid. Receptors originate from a human donor with narcolepsy.

This clone was recorded once. The chain has TRBV7-3 and TRBJ1-2; a possible D gene is TRBD1 (6 bases). This CDR3 has 15 amino acids. Germline V gene lookup returns CDR1 SGHTA and CDR2 FQGTGA. Trimming shortened V by 5 bases and J by 5 bases, and 18 bases separated the two germline ends. CDR3 nucleotides: TGTGCCAGCAGCGTAGGGGGAGCCGGGGGATATGGCTACACCTTC. It yields the protein CASSVGGAGGYGYTF.

The V and J genes are TRBV4-2 and TRBJ2-3; D ambiguous. This CDR3 has 12 amino acids. The V end lost 5 bases, the J end lost 4 bases, and 7 bases lay between the germline ends. Germline CDR1 reads LGHNA; CDR2 reads YNFKEQ. The CDR3 nucleotides are TGTGCCAGCAGCTCCGATTCAGATACGCAGTATTTT. It is translated as CASSSDSDTQYF.

The chain carries TRBV6-9 and TRBJ1-2, with D uncertain. The CDR3 contains 11 residues. Germline CDR1 and CDR2: MNHGY and SVAAGI. Trimming took 4 bases from V and 5 from J, leaving 5 bases between them. The CDR3 bases are TGTGCCAGCAGTTTCGGGTATGGCTACACCTTC. Translating gives CASSFGYGYTF.

This clone has only a few counts. The rearrangement joins TRBV18 to TRBJ1-2; a possible D gene is TRBD1 (5 bases). The V gene lost 3 bases and the J gene lost 8 bases, with 13 bases spanning the gap. Germline values: CDR1 KGHSH, CDR2 LQKENI. The CDR3 is 13 residues long. Here the CDR3 reads CASSPDSLNGYTF. CDR3 in DNA: TGTGCCAGCTCACCTGACAGCTTAAACGGCTACACCTTC.

The DNA for the CDR3 is TGTGCCAGCTCACCGATAGCTAGCGGGGGGTCCTACAATGAGCAGTTCTTC. It is translated as CASSPIASGGSYNEQFF. The J gene is TRBJ2-1, the V gene TRBV18; 11 bases are shared with TRBD2. This CDR3 spans 17 amino acids. Germline-derived CDR1 and CDR2 are KGHSH and LQKENI. Losses at the gene ends were 3 bases for V and 1 base for J; bases not matched to a gene: 5.

The chain carries TRBV4-2 and TRBJ1-4, with D unresolved. CDR3 length: 14 amino acids. With 4 bases removed from V and 3 bases from J, the gap between germline ends came to 9 bases. Per germline, CDR1 LGHNA and CDR2 YNFKEQ. The CDR3 loop reads CASSPSGANEKLFF. CDR3 sequence (DNA): TGTGCCAGCAGCCCGTCCGGGGCTAATGAAAAACTGTTTTTT.

The J gene is TRBJ1-2, the V gene TRBV18; D is unclear. There are 12 residues in the CDR3. Germline-derived CDR1 and CDR2 are KGHSH and LQKENI. V lost 8 bases to trimming and J lost 6 bases, with 13 bases between them. The CDR3 is CASGEGRDGYTF. DNA for the CDR3: TGTGCCAGCGGAGAAGGGCGGGATGGCTACACCTTC.

This clone is labeled large (0.1 to 1%). The chain has TRBV7-2 and TRBJ2-5; D is possibly TRBD1 (6 bases). This CDR3 has 15 amino acids. Trimming removed 1 base at V and 4 bases at J, with 13 bases between. The V gene's germline CDR1 is SGHTA and CDR2 FQGNSA. CDR3: CASSLVGPRGETQYF. CDR3 in DNA: TGTGCCAGCAGCTTAGTGGGACCCAGGGGAGAGACCCAGTACTTC.

In this sample, this clone turned up once. This rearrangement joins TRBV5-8 to TRBJ2-4; D remains unclear. Trimming removed 10 bases from V and 0 bases from J, with 20 bases in between. The germline V gene has CDR1 SGHTS and CDR2 YDEGEE. There are 16 residues in the CDR3. This CDR3 reads CAGTPSGSRAKNIQYF. In DNA, the CDR3 is TGTGCCGGAACCCCTTCGGGTTCTAGAGCCAAAAACATTCAGTACTTC.

Note on this clone: This likely came from a read error, as a far larger clone is one base away. The CDR3, as DNA: TGTGCCTGCAGCTTGTGGGGGGCTGGAAACACCATATATTTT. Protein sequence: CACSLWGAGNTIYF. V and J are TRBV5-6 and TRBJ1-3; a weak D match, TRBD1 (5 bases). Germline CDR1 reads SGHDT; CDR2 reads YYEEEE. The CDR3 length is 14 residues.

About this clone: With only one base between it and a far larger clone, this is likely a read error. The chain has TRBV19 and TRBJ2-7; D remains ambiguous. V gave up 6 bases and J gave up 2 bases, with 11 bases separating them. The CDR3 contains 13 residues. CDR1 and CDR2 from the germline V gene are LNHDA and SQIVND (reference sequence). CDR3 sequence reads: CASRPGTTYEQYF. CDR3 in DNA: TGTGCCAGTAGGCCTGGCACAACCTACGAGCAGTACTTC.

This clone is medium-sized (0.01 to 0.1%) within its sample. The chain recombines TRBV7-9 with TRBJ2-7; D gene uncertain. Germline loops: CDR1 SEHNR, CDR2 FQNEAQ (reference sequence). CDR3 size: 12 residues. The V gene lost 0 bases and the J gene lost 6 bases, with 6 bases spanning the gap. The CDR3 nucleotides read TGTGCCAGCAGCTTAGCGGGTTTCGAGCAGTACTTC. Its protein is CASSLAGFEQYF. The complete variable domain, with remaining parts taken from reference TRBV7-9 and TRBJ2-7, reads DTGVSQNPRHKITKRGQNVTFRCDPISEHNRLYWYRQTLGQGPEFLTYFQNEAQLEKSRLLSDRFSAERPKGSFSTLEIQRTEQGDSAMYLCASSLAGFEQYFGPGTRLTVT.

With respect to this clone: A far larger clone differs by one base, so this is likely a read error. The chain recombines TRBV14 with TRBJ1-2; no firm D call. This CDR3 spans 14 amino acids. Germline V CDR1 and CDR2: SGHDN, FVKESK. Trimming stripped 6 bases from V and 3 bases from J, with 14 bases between. CDR3 residues: CASRPGRWDYGYTF. The CDR3, as DNA: TGTGCCAGCAGGCCCGGCCGGTGGGACTATGGCTACACCTTC.

This rearrangement joins TRBV11-2 to TRBJ1-2; perhaps TRBD1 as D (5 bases). Deletions cut 5 bases from V and 2 bases from J, with 15 bases between. CDR1 and CDR2 from the germline V gene are SGHAT and FQNNGV. This CDR3 has 15 residues. The CDR3 bases are TGTGCCAGCAGCGGGTCCAGGGAAGGCAACTATGGCTACACCTTC. It encodes CASSGSREGNYGYTF.

This clone was observed a few times. The chain links TRBV11-2 to TRBJ2-7; the D is unclear. CDR1 and CDR2 (germline): SGHAT, FQNNGV. The CDR3 consists of 13 residues. The V end lost 4 bases, the J end lost 2 bases, and 9 bases lay between the germline ends. The DNA of the CDR3 is TGTGCCAGCAGCTCTCACGCGGCCTACGAGCAGTACTTC. The encoded protein is CASSSHAAYEQYF.

In the case of this clone: A clone one base away is much larger, so this may be a read error. The chain uses TRBV5-1 and TRBJ1-2, with 9 bases lining up with TRBD1. Germline values: CDR1 SGHRS, CDR2 YFSETQ. The CDR3 loop spans 17 amino acids. The trim removed 2 bases at V and 1 base at J, leaving 9 bases unmatched. The CDR3 nucleotides are TGCGCCAGCAGCTTATTGTGGGGGACAGGGAGTAACTATGGCTACACCTTC. Residues: CASSLLWGTGSNYGYTF.

Relative to its sample, this clone is large (0.1 to 1%). The rearrangement joins TRBV6-5 to TRBJ1-2; no clear D. The germline V gene encodes CDR1 MNHEY and CDR2 SVGAGI. V lost 11 bases, J lost 4 bases, and 11 bases lay in between. CDR3 length: 11 amino acids. CDR3 in amino acids: CAVQKFYGYTF. CDR3 DNA sequence: TGTGCCGTACAGAAATTCTATGGCTACACCTTC.

This chain joins TRBV18 and TRBJ1-2, with D perhaps TRBD1 (6 bases). The CDR3 length is 15 residues. V was trimmed by 2 bases and J by 5 bases, leaving 15 bases between them. CDR1 is KGHSH, CDR2 LQKENI, per germline. CDR3 region: CASSPEKGGVYGYTF. The CDR3 DNA sequence: TGTGCCAGCTCACCAGAAAAGGGGGGAGTTTATGGCTACACCTTC.

Comment on this clone: The junction differs from germline at one of its ends, possibly a read error. This chain links TRBV10-3 with TRBJ1-2; D unclear. Germline-derived CDR1 and CDR2 are ENHRY and SYGVKD. The CDR3 loop spans 12 amino acids. CDR3 bases: TGTGCCAGCAGTGAAGTGGGCTATGGCTACACCTTC. It encodes CASSEVGYGYTF.

As concerns this clone: One end of the junction fails to match germline, which may point to a read error. The rearrangement links TRBV7-2 to TRBJ2-7; 14 positions agree with TRBD2. CDR1 and CDR2 from the germline V gene are SGHTA and FQGNSA. The CDR3 has 16 amino acids. The CDR3 is CASSQGGLAGEHEQYF. DNA for the CDR3: TGCGCCAGCAGCCAAGGGGGACTAGCGGGAGAGCACGAGCAGTACTTC.

This clone appeared once. V is TRBV25-1 and J is TRBJ2-5; 8 bases align to TRBD2. Trimming took 5 bases from V and 1 from J; bases not matched to a gene: 9. This CDR3 contains 16 residues. Per the germline V gene, CDR1 is MGHDK and CDR2 is SYGVNS. CDR3 amino acids: CASSPRGGTFQETQYF. CDR3 in DNA: TGTGCCAGCAGTCCTCGGGGGGGAACCTTCCAAGAGACCCAGTACTTC. Looking up the rest from reference TRBV25-1 and TRBJ2-5 gives the full variable domain: EADIYQTPRYLVIGTGKKITLECSQTMGHDKMYWYQQDPGMELHLIHYSYGVNSTEKGDLSSESTVSRIRTEHFPLTLESARPSHTSQYLCASSPRGGTFQETQYFGPGTRLLVL.

This clone appeared a few times. The rearrangement uses TRBV9 and TRBJ1-1; perhaps TRBD1 as D (5 bases). Germline V lookup: CDR1 SGDLS, CDR2 YYNGEE. Trimming took off 0 bases at V and 5 bases at J, with 8 bases between the two ends. The CDR3 consists of 13 residues. CDR3 sequence (DNA): TGTGCCAGCAGCGTAGGAAGGGGTACTGAAGCTTTCTTT. Translated, it gives CASSVGRGTEAFF.

The chain is built from TRBV6-6 and TRBJ1-2; TRBD1 is a possible D gene (6 bases). The germline CDR1 and CDR2 sequences are MNHNY and SVGAGI (reference sequence). The CDR3 length is 15 residues. V lost 6 bases to trimming and J lost 5 bases, with 19 bases between them. The CDR3 protein is CASSVGGAGGYGYTF. The CDR3 DNA reads as TGTGCCAGCAGCGTAGGGGGAGCCGGGGGATATGGCTACACCTTC.

This CDR3 is CASSLEGGGGYRRSTDTQYF. The CDR3 DNA reads as TGTGCCAGCAGCTTAGAGGGCGGGGGGGGTTATCGGCGTAGCACAGATACGCAGTATTTT. The V and J genes are TRBV7-6 and TRBJ2-3, with 9 bases fitting TRBD2. V gave up 1 base and J gave up 0 bases; unmatched junction bases: 14. The CDR3 spans 20 residues. Germline-derived CDR1 and CDR2 are SGHVS and FNYEAQ. Supplemented by reference TRBV7-6 and TRBJ2-3, the full variable domain reads GAGVSQSPRYKVTKRGQDVALRCDPISGHVSLYWYRQALGQGPEFLTYFNYEAQQDKSGLPNDRFSAERPEGSISTLTIQRTEQRDSAMYRCASSLEGGGGYRRSTDTQYFGPGTRLTVL.

This clone was observed once. This chain uses TRBV7-9 with TRBJ2-1; TRBD2 matches at 12 bases. CDR1 and CDR2 (germline): SEHNR, FQNEAQ (reference sequence). This CDR3 has 18 residues. V lost 5 bases to trimming and J lost 7 bases; unmatched junction nucleotides: 15. This chain's CDR3 is CASSLRQGGLAGYNEQFF. The CDR3 DNA reads TGTGCCAGCAGCCTCCGACAGGGAGGACTAGCGGGATATAATGAGCAGTTCTTC. The full variable domain, with the rest looked up from reference TRBV7-9 and TRBJ2-1, is DTGVSQNPRHKITKRGQNVTFRCDPISEHNRLYWYRQTLGQGPEFLTYFQNEAQLEKSRLLSDRFSAERPKGSFSTLEIQRTEQGDSAMYLCASSLRQGGLAGYNEQFFGPGTRLTVL.

Here the CDR3 reads CASRSGALSEELFF. The CDR3 DNA is TGTGCCAGCAGGTCCGGTGCTCTTTCCGAGGAGCTGTTTTTT. This chain uses TRBV6-5 with TRBJ2-2, with unresolved D. This CDR3 spans 14 amino acids. Trimming removed 6 bases from V and 10 bases from J, with 18 bases in between. Looked up from germline, CDR1 is MNHEY and CDR2 is SVGAGI.